The clone carrying this T cell receptor beta chain was seen a few times. Antigen specificity is unknown. Researchers reported that TCR beta cDNA libraries carried unique molecular identifiers. TCRdb re-derived calls from the PCR reads in MiXCR, one entry per CDR3 protein. The table shows 450,000 to 700,000 distinct CDR3 sequences, with roughly 46% occurring only once. This specimen belongs to a study of post-analysis software for immune sequencing data. Across the whole study: As for disease course, relapsing-remitting, secondary progressive and progressive-relapsing multiple sclerosis were all included.

Per germline, CDR1 DFQATT and CDR2 SNEGSKA (reference sequence). The CDR3 length is 18 residues. With 0 bases clipped from V and 1 base from J, the junction kept 7 bases outside the gene matches. Study-wide results and caveats: Four or five TRBV segments were more frequent in patients than controls; TRBV5-6, TRBV5-1 and TRBV20-1 belonged to this group. Among multiple sclerosis patients, normalized Chao1 diversity was significantly below that of controls.

The rearrangement joins TRBV20-1 to TRBJ2-4, with TRBD2 matching 12 bases. Sequenced material: blood. The sequence was collected from a girl aged 5-17 years with multiple sclerosis. CDR3 sequence reads: CSARDSSGGAMAKNIQYF. The CDR3 DNA sequence: TGCAGTGCTAGAGATTCTAGCGGGGGGGCCATGGCCAAAAACATTCAGTACTTC.